Below are 32 T cell receptor beta chains sequenced from a single sample in a study of blood T cell repertoires in COVID-19. Sequenced by immunoSEQ multiplex PCR; TCRdb stores in-frame clones only, minus some. The repertoire holds 250,000 or so clones, with 85% to 90% as singletons. Sequenced input: peripheral blood. All receptors come from a woman aged 55 to 70 with acute or convalescent COVID-19.

The chain has TRBV2 and TRBJ1-1, with D hard to call. CDR1 and CDR2 (germline): SNHLY, FYNNEI. This CDR3 is built from 14 residues. Trimming shortened V by 3 bases and J by 2 bases, and 10 bases separated the two germline ends. The CDR3 here is CASSERVLNTEAFF. In DNA form, the CDR3 reads TGTGCCAGCAGTGAGAGGGTCTTAAACACTGAAGCTTTCTTT.

The rearrangement joins TRBV28 to TRBJ1-5; 7 bases agree with TRBD1. The V gene end was trimmed by 3 bases and the J gene end by 6 bases; junction bases not matched to a gene: 11. The CDR3 loop spans 16 amino acids. In germline, CDR1 is MDHEN, CDR2 SYDVKM. The CDR3 sequence: CASSFATQGLVQPQHF. CDR3 DNA: TGTGCCAGCAGTTTCGCAACACAGGGGTTGGTTCAGCCCCAGCATTTT.

The rearrangement links TRBV27 to TRBJ1-4, with D possibly matching TRBD1 (6 bases). Trimming pared 4 bases from V and 2 bases from J, leaving 11 bases between. This CDR3 region has 15 residues. The germline CDR1 and CDR2 sequences are MNHEY and SMNVEV (reference sequence). The CDR3: CASSSLGATNEKLFF. The DNA of the CDR3 is TGTGCCAGCAGTTCTCTGGGGGCTACTAATGAAAAACTGTTTTTT.

The chain uses TRBV11-2 and TRBJ2-5; TRBD2 matches 9 bases. The CDR3 has 16 amino acids. Germline trimming cut 3 bases from V and 6 bases from J; bases unmatched to any gene: 11. Germline CDR1 SGHAT, CDR2 FQNNGV. The CDR3 DNA follows: TGTGCCAGCAGCTTCCTTCTGGCTAGCGGGATAAAGACCCAGTACTTC. This translates into CASSFLLASGIKTQYF.

This chain joins TRBV7-8 and TRBJ2-7; TRBD1 matches at 9 bases. Germline values: CDR1 SGHVS, CDR2 FQNEAQ. V lost 3 bases to trimming and J lost 3 bases; unmatched junction nucleotides: 15. The CDR3 is 18 amino acids. The CDR3 bases are TGTGCCAGCAGCTTCGGGGGCTTTATCGGGACAGGGCGCTACGAGCAGTACTTC. Amino acids: CASSFGGFIGTGRYEQYF.

The chain employs TRBV18 and TRBJ1-5; 9 bases match TRBD1. V lost 3 bases and J lost 7; bases outside the gene matches: 7. This CDR3 is 15 amino acids long. Germline CDR1 KGHSH, CDR2 LQKENI. CDR3 in amino acids: CASSPDKGQGQPQHF. DNA of the CDR3: TGTGCCAGCTCACCTGATAAGGGACAGGGCCAGCCCCAGCATTTT. The whole variable domain, remainder taken from reference TRBV18 and TRBJ1-5, is NAGVMQNPRHLVRRRGQEARLRCSPMKGHSHVYWYRQLPEEGLKFMVYLQKENIIDESGMPKERFSAEFPKEGPSILRIQQVVRGDSAAYFCASSPDKGQGQPQHFGDGTRLSIL.

V and J are TRBV6-5 and TRBJ2-7, with D possibly TRBD1 on 5 matching bases. Trimming took 0 bases from V and 1 from J, leaving 10 bases between them. This CDR3 has 15 residues. Germline CDR1 and CDR2: MNHEY and SVGAGI. The CDR3 DNA sequence: TGTGCCAGCAGTTACTCGGACGGACAATCCTACGAGCAGTACTTC. This gives the protein CASSYSDGQSYEQYF.

The rearrangement links TRBV5-4 to TRBJ1-4; TRBD1 might be the D (6 bases). The CDR3 runs 14 residues. Deletions cut 3 bases from V and 4 bases from J, with 10 bases between. CDR1 and CDR2 from the germline V gene are SGHNT and YYREEE (reference sequence). Here the CDR3 reads CASSSGQINEKLFF. Written as DNA, the CDR3 is TGTGCCAGCAGCTCCGGACAGATTAATGAAAAACTGTTTTTT.

This clone is a singleton in its sample. The CDR3 region has the DNA TGTGCCAGCAGTTACATGAGGTCAACTAACTATGGCTACACCTTC. As protein: CASSYMRSTNYGYTF. The chain joins TRBV6-5 to TRBJ1-2; no clear D gene. Deletions cut 2 bases from V and 0 bases from J, with 10 bases between. Germline values: CDR1 MNHEY, CDR2 SVGAGI. The CDR3 has 15 residues.

With regard to this clone: This specimen includes other DNA sequences encoding the same CDR3. The V and J genes are TRBV2 and TRBJ2-2; possibly TRBD2 for D (7 bases). CDR3 size: 13 residues. The germline V gene encodes CDR1 SNHLY and CDR2 FYNNEI. V lost 6 bases to trimming and J lost 5 bases, with 10 bases between them. The CDR3 DNA reads TGTGCCAGCAGGGGAGGGGGAACCGGGGAGCTGTTTTTT. Residues: CASRGGGTGELFF.

The chain has TRBV10-1 and TRBJ2-5, with D unclear. In germline, CDR1 is WNHNN, CDR2 SYGVQD (reference sequence). The CDR3 totals 17 residues. V lost 6 bases, J lost 0 bases, and 20 bases lay in between. The CDR3 is CASRLRHDFQDQETQYF. The CDR3 nucleotides are TGCGCCAGCAGATTAAGACATGATTTCCAAGACCAAGAGACCCAGTACTTC.

V and J are TRBV6-6 and TRBJ1-1; D is undetermined. CDR1 MNHNY and CDR2 SVGAGI come from the germline V gene (reference sequence). V was trimmed by 7 bases and J by 5 bases, leaving 17 bases between them. The CDR3 totals 14 residues. The CDR3 loop is CASTPAWGETEAFF. CDR3 nucleotide sequence: TGTGCCAGCACCCCGGCGTGGGGAGAAACTGAAGCTTTCTTT.

This chain connects TRBV9 to TRBJ2-1; 15 bases match TRBD2. The CDR3 loop spans 17 amino acids. Germline V lookup: CDR1 SGDLS, CDR2 YYNGEE. Trimming at V came to 3 bases and at J to 8 bases, leaving 9 bases not matched to a gene. This CDR3 reads CASSAYWTSGRGDEQFF. In DNA form, the CDR3 reads TGTGCCAGCAGCGCATACTGGACTAGCGGGAGGGGCGATGAGCAGTTCTTC.

The chain recombines TRBV9 with TRBJ1-1; D remains ambiguous. Per germline, CDR1 SGDLS and CDR2 YYNGEE. The V and J ends lost 0 bases and 2 bases respectively, with 20 bases between them. The CDR3 covers 18 residues. Here the CDR3 reads CASSVGGVLGVKNTEAFF. The DNA of the CDR3 is TGTGCCAGCAGCGTAGGGGGAGTCCTCGGGGTGAAAAACACTGAAGCTTTCTTT.

This clone has a single count. The V and J genes are TRBV7-2 and TRBJ1-4; 12 nucleotides line up with TRBD1. The CDR3 runs 16 residues. Per germline, CDR1 SGHTA and CDR2 FQGNSA. Trimming took 4 bases from V and 3 from J; bases not matched to a gene: 3. Here the CDR3 DNA reads TGTGCCAGCAGCTCGGGACAGGGGGCAGCTAATGAAAAACTGTTTTTT. It encodes CASSSGQGAANEKLFF.

The CDR3 protein is CASSLNGQTYGYTF. CDR3 nucleotides: TGTGCCAGCAGCCTGAACGGACAGACCTATGGCTACACCTTC. The chain recombines TRBV5-6 with TRBJ1-2, with a tentative D call TRBD1 (6 bases). The CDR3 is 14 residues long. Per germline, CDR1 SGHDT and CDR2 YYEEEE. Trimming shortened V by 4 bases and J by 4 bases, and 14 bases separated the two germline ends.

V and J are TRBV7-2 and TRBJ1-1; D possibly corresponds to TRBD1 (6 bases). The germline V gene has CDR1 SGHTA and CDR2 FQGNSA. V gave up 2 bases and J gave up 2 bases, with 12 bases separating them. The CDR3 is 15 amino acids. In DNA, the CDR3 is TGTGCCAGCAGCTTAATGAGGACAGTTAACACTGAAGCTTTCTTT. Protein: CASSLMRTVNTEAFF.

The V and J genes are TRBV9 and TRBJ1-1; maybe TRBD1 (5 bases). V dropped 6 bases and J dropped 4 bases, with 10 bases sitting between them. CDR1 is SGDLS, CDR2 YYNGEE, per germline. The CDR3 has 12 amino acids. DNA of the CDR3: TGTGCCAGCACGCCAGGGTTCACTGAAGCTTTCTTT. As protein: CASTPGFTEAFF.

The rearrangement uses TRBV3-1 (or the pseudogene TRBV3-2) and TRBJ1-2; 7 bases are shared with TRBD1. The V segment lost 2 bases and the J segment 5 bases; nucleotides outside the gene matches: 2. This CDR3 has 13 residues. Germline V gene lookup returns CDR1 LGHDT and CDR2 YNNKEL (reference sequence). CDR3 protein: CASSQRGQYGYTF. The CDR3, as DNA: TGTGCCAGCAGCCAAAGGGGGCAGTATGGCTACACCTTC.

There are a few counts of this clone. CDR3: CASSPTGTGNGYTF. The DNA of the CDR3 is TGTGCCAGCTCACCAACCGGGACAGGGAATGGCTACACCTTC. The chain employs TRBV18 and TRBJ1-2; TRBD1 agrees at 9 bases. Trimming at V came to 2 bases and at J to 6 bases, leaving 4 bases not matched to a gene. CDR1 and CDR2 (germline): KGHSH, LQKENI. The CDR3 is 14 residues long.

The chain uses TRBV7-9 and TRBJ1-2; a weak D match, TRBD1 (6 bases). CDR1 is SEHNR and CDR2 is FQNEAQ in the germline V gene (reference sequence). The CDR3 runs 13 residues. Trimming shortened V by 4 bases and J by 7 bases, and 13 bases separated the two germline ends. The CDR3 DNA is TGTGCCAGCAGCTCCGGAGCAGGGGTTGGCTACACCTTC. This gives the protein CASSSGAGVGYTF.

In DNA form, the CDR3 reads TGTGCCAGCAGCCAACAAACAGGGGGCACAGATACGCAGTATTTT. Amino acid sequence: CASSQQTGGTDTQYF. The chain employs TRBV14 and TRBJ2-3; 7 positions match TRBD1. This CDR3 contains 15 residues. Per the germline V gene, CDR1 is SGHDN and CDR2 is FVKESK. Trimming removed 2 bases from V and 1 base from J; junction bases left unmatched: 3. Full variable domain (rest looked up from reference TRBV14 and TRBJ2-3): EAGVTQFPSHSVIEKGQTVTLRCDPISGHDNLYWYRRVMGKEIKFLLHFVKESKQDESGMPNNRFLAERTGGTYSTLKVQPAELEDSGVYFCASSQQTGGTDTQYFGPGTRLTVL.

The rearrangement links TRBV10-1 to TRBJ1-2, with 8 positions matching TRBD1. Trimming at V came to 8 bases and at J to 8 bases, leaving 16 bases not matched to a gene. Germline values: CDR1 WNHNN, CDR2 SYGVQD (reference sequence). This CDR3 spans 15 amino acids. The CDR3 coding sequence is TGCGCCAGCGACAACGGACAGGGTATATCCACCGGCTACACCTTC. The encoded protein is CASDNGQGISTGYTF.

The chain couples TRBV4-2 to TRBJ2-3, with 9 bases lining up with TRBD1. The ends lost 0 bases at V and 5 bases at J; junction bases unmatched: 9. The CDR3 runs to 17 residues. From germline, CDR1 is LGHNA and CDR2 YNFKEQ. The DNA for the CDR3 is TGTGCCAGCAGCCAAGATCCGGGGACAGGGTATGGAGATACGCAGTATTTT. Protein sequence: CASSQDPGTGYGDTQYF.

This clone has a count of ten or more. This chain links TRBV9 with TRBJ2-3; TRBD2 matches 9 bases. The CDR3 runs to 15 residues. Germline V gene sequence: CDR1 SGDLS, CDR2 YYNGEE. The V segment lost 5 bases and the J segment 0 bases; nucleotides outside the gene matches: 4. This CDR3 is CASRERGASTDTQYF. In nucleotides, the CDR3 is TGTGCCAGCAGGGAGCGGGGGGCGAGCACAGATACGCAGTATTTT.

This clone occurred once. This chain joins TRBV11-2 and TRBJ1-5; 7 nucleotides agree with TRBD1. V lost 2 bases to trimming and J lost 7 bases; unmatched junction nucleotides: 2. The germline V gene has CDR1 SGHAT and CDR2 FQNNGV. The CDR3 is 13 residues long. The CDR3 DNA reads TGTGCCAGCAGCTTACAGGGGGAACAGCCCCAGCATTTT. Protein: CASSLQGEQPQHF.

The chain combines TRBV30 with TRBJ2-3, with D perhaps matching TRBD1 (5 bases). The germline V gene has CDR1 GTSNPN and CDR2 SVGIG (reference sequence). Deletions cut 2 bases from V and 2 bases from J, with 17 bases between. This CDR3 spans 16 amino acids. The CDR3 loop is CAWSLIRGRNTDTQYF. In DNA, the CDR3 is TGTGCCTGGAGTTTAATAAGGGGCAGGAACACAGATACGCAGTATTTT.

The chain couples TRBV7-2 to TRBJ2-3; the D gene is possibly TRBD2 (6 bases). This CDR3 has 16 residues. The germline V gene encodes CDR1 SGHTA and CDR2 FQGNSA. Trimming removed 8 bases at V and 1 base at J, with 19 bases between. The CDR3 loop is CASALGGPWGTDTQYF. CDR3 sequence (DNA): TGTGCCAGCGCGCTGGGGGGACCCTGGGGCACAGATACGCAGTATTTT.

This chain connects TRBV7-2 to TRBJ1-4; D might be TRBD1 (6 bases). Per the germline V gene, CDR1 is SGHTA and CDR2 is FQGNSA. The germline V and J ends were trimmed by 5 bases and 10 bases, with 17 bases remaining between them. There are 14 residues in the CDR3. The CDR3 nucleotides are TGTGCCAGCAGCCACAGGGAGTATTTCGGAAAACTGTTTTTT. It encodes CASSHREYFGKLFF.

J is TRBJ2-3 and V is TRBV6-2 or TRBV6-3; D is possibly TRBD1 (6 bases). V was clipped by 7 bases and J by 0 bases, with 11 bases between them. The germline gives CDR1 MNHEY, CDR2 SVGEGT. The CDR3 loop spans 14 amino acids. This CDR3 is CASTPGHSTDTQYF. CDR3 coding DNA: TGTGCCAGCACCCCGGGACATAGCACAGATACGCAGTATTTT.

V and J are TRBV4-3 and TRBJ1-2; TRBD1 matches at 9 bases. The CDR3 length is 16 residues. After removal of 0 bases from V and 3 bases from J, the junction contained 5 bases not matched to a gene. The germline V gene has CDR1 LGHNA and CDR2 YSLEER. The CDR3, as DNA: TGCGCCAGCAGCCAAGATCTGGGACAGGGTGACTATGGCTACACCTTC. Amino acids: CASSQDLGQGDYGYTF.

The chain links TRBV4-1 to TRBJ2-2; 7 positions agree with TRBD1. This CDR3 contains 16 residues. Germline CDR1 MGHRA, CDR2 YSYEKL. With 3 bases clipped from V and 0 bases from J, the junction kept 4 bases outside the gene matches. DNA for the CDR3: TGCGCCAGCAGCCAGAGGACAGGACCGAACACCGGGGAGCTGTTTTTT. Translating it yields CASSQRTGPNTGELFF.